One sample yielded the 21 T cell receptor beta chains listed below, sequenced in a study of cytomegalovirus exposure and HLA in healthy donors (dated by TCRdb to 2015 to 2018). Libraries were built with the immunoSEQ multiplex PCR assay. For the multiplex PCR, a mixture combining 60 forward primers for TCR Vbeta segments and 13 reverse primers for TCR Jbeta segments was used. TCRdb stores this immuneACCESS table with in-frame sequences only. Part of the clones is absent; in the studies checked, under half of the shortfall reflects unresolved V genes, and no reason is known for the rest. Counted in this sample were approximately 100,000 clones; 85% of them appeared once. The top ten constitute approximately 7.4% of the sample. The material sequenced was PBMCs. These receptors came from a man aged 35-49 years in good health and CMV-seropositive.

The rearrangement joins TRBV6-6 to TRBJ2-5; 10 nucleotides match TRBD2. The J call may be incorrect, as the DNA end agrees better with TRBJ2-7. Germline assignment: CDR1 MNHNY and CDR2 SVGAGI (reference sequence). The CDR3 consists of 15 residues. For the CDR3, the DNA is TGTGCCAGCAGTTACCAAGCGGGAGGGACCAACGAGCAGTACTTC. Encoded protein: CASSYQAGGTNEQYF.

V gene TRBV15 combines with J gene TRBJ2-7; 8 nucleotides match TRBD1. This CDR3 contains 15 residues. CDR1 and CDR2 (germline): LNHNV, YYDKDF (reference sequence). J lost 3 bases, V lost 1 base, and 5 bases had no gene match. The CDR3, as DNA: TGTGCCACCAGCAGAGGGCGGACAGGGAGCTACGAGCAGTACTTC. This translates into CATSRGRTGSYEQYF.

The CDR3 reads CASSHPPGQGKDTQYF. The DNA of the CDR3 is TGCGCCAGCAGTCACCCCCCGGGACAGGGTAAAGATACGCAGTATTTT. The chain links TRBV23-1 to TRBJ2-3; 9 nucleotides agree with TRBD1. TRBV23-1 is noted as an ORF with a role that remains uncertain. V dropped 3 bases and J dropped 5; count of bases not matched to a gene: 9. This CDR3 spans 16 amino acids.

V and J are TRBV11-2 and TRBJ2-5, with 11 bases fitting TRBD2. This CDR3 contains 14 residues. CDR1 and CDR2 (germline): SGHAT, FQNNGV. Trimming at V came to 9 bases and at J to 4 bases, leaving 7 bases not matched to a gene. CDR3 protein: CASTTTSGGETQYF. The CDR3 DNA reads TGTGCCAGTACTACAACTAGCGGGGGAGAGACCCAGTACTTC.

V is TRBV9 and J is TRBJ1-4; 7 nucleotides agree with TRBD1. The CDR3 runs to 16 residues. Per germline, CDR1 SGDLS and CDR2 YYNGEE. V lost 4 bases, J lost 0 bases, and 6 bases stayed unmatched. The CDR3 is CASSPRTGSTNEKLFF. The CDR3, as DNA: TGTGCCAGCAGCCCCCGGACAGGCTCAACTAATGAAAAACTGTTTTTT.

The rearrangement links TRBV7-2 to TRBJ2-3; 7 positions agree with TRBD1. The CDR3 loop spans 15 amino acids. V was clipped by 0 bases and J by 2 bases; unmatched bases: 2. Germline-derived CDR1 and CDR2 are SGHTA and FQGNSA. The CDR3 reads CASSLAGTATDTQYF. The DNA of the CDR3 is TGTGCCAGCAGCTTAGCCGGGACAGCCACAGATACGCAGTATTTT.

The rearrangement links TRBV19 to TRBJ2-7; TRBD1 might be the D (5 bases). The CDR3 runs to 14 residues. Germline V gene lookup returns CDR1 LNHDA and CDR2 SQIVND (reference sequence). V dropped 0 bases and J dropped 1 base, with 7 bases sitting between them. The CDR3 sequence is CASSIEQGSYEQYF. The DNA for the CDR3 is TGTGCCAGTAGTATAGAGCAGGGTTCCTACGAGCAGTACTTC.

J is TRBJ1-1 and V is TRBV18; D possibly corresponds to TRBD1 (6 bases). CDR1 is KGHSH and CDR2 is LQKENI in the germline V gene. The CDR3 loop spans 15 amino acids. Trimming took off 2 bases at V and 0 bases at J, with 10 bases between the two ends. CDR3 DNA sequence: TGTGCCAGCTCACCAGGACAGACAGTGAACACTGAAGCTTTCTTT. Translation: CASSPGQTVNTEAFF.

J is TRBJ2-1 and V is TRBV6-1, with 13 bases fitting TRBD2. CDR1 and CDR2 (germline): MNHNS, SASEGT. The ends lost 7 bases at V and 5 bases at J; junction bases unmatched: 5. CDR3 size: 15 residues. The CDR3 here is CASNILAGGHNEQFF. Written as DNA, the CDR3 is TGTGCCAGCAACATACTAGCGGGGGGGCACAATGAGCAGTTCTTC.

The J gene is TRBJ2-1, the V gene TRBV27; 8 bases agree with TRBD2. This CDR3 has 14 residues. CDR1 MNHEY and CDR2 SMNVEV come from the germline V gene (reference sequence). The junction had 13 bases not matched to a gene; V was cut back by 6 bases and J by 12 bases. CDR3 nucleotide sequence: TGTGCCAGCAGCTTACGACGTCGGGGGGGTATGCAGTTCTTC. Translation gives CASSLRRRGGMQFF.

The chain is built from TRBV7-6 and TRBJ1-3; 12 nucleotides match TRBD1. This CDR3 is built from 16 residues. Per germline, CDR1 SGHVS and CDR2 FNYEAQ. The V gene end was trimmed by 3 bases and the J gene end by 4 bases; junction bases not matched to a gene: 4. The CDR3 reads CASSLGDRGLGNTIYF. CDR3 sequence (DNA): TGTGCCAGCAGCTTGGGGGACAGGGGGCTAGGAAACACCATATATTTT.

For the CDR3, the DNA is TGTGCCAGCAGCTCTAAGCTCACCCCTAGCGGGGCTTACAATGAGCAGTTCTTC. This translates into CASSSKLTPSGAYNEQFF. The chain uses TRBV7-8 and TRBJ2-1; 9 positions match TRBD2. This CDR3 spans 18 amino acids. Trimming cost V 4 bases and J 4 bases; bases outside gene matches: 14. Germline V gene lookup returns CDR1 SGHVS and CDR2 FQNEAQ.

The chain links TRBV5-1 to TRBJ2-2, with 7 positions matching TRBD2. Germline CDR1 is SGHRS and CDR2 is YFSETQ. CDR3 size: 14 residues. V lost 0 bases to trimming and J lost 6 bases; unmatched junction nucleotides: 2. This CDR3 is CASSLATSAGELFF. The CDR3 coding sequence is TGCGCCAGCAGCTTGGCCACTAGCGCCGGGGAGCTGTTTTTT.

In this sample, this clone turned up a few times. V is TRBV7-2 and J is TRBJ1-1, with D perhaps TRBD1 (5 bases). Trimming removed 3 bases at V and 4 bases at J, with 21 bases between. CDR1 SGHTA and CDR2 FQGNSA come from the germline V gene. The CDR3 spans 17 residues. In DNA form, the CDR3 reads TGTGCCAGCAGCTTTAGTGGGGGGTTCCGAAAAACCACTGAAGCTTTCTTT. This codes for CASSFSGGFRKTTEAFF.

Only one count was recorded for this clone. This sequence joins TRBV28 and TRBJ2-1, with TRBD2 identical over 7 bases. The CDR3 consists of 13 residues. From germline, CDR1 is MDHEN and CDR2 SYDVKM. The V gene end was trimmed by 6 bases and the J gene end by 9 bases; junction bases not matched to a gene: 8. CDR3 in amino acids: CASRMTSSGEQFF. CDR3 bases: TGTGCCAGCAGGATGACTAGCTCTGGTGAGCAGTTCTTC.

The chain employs TRBV7-9 and TRBJ1-1; D ambiguous. Germline CDR1 reads SEHNR; CDR2 reads FQNEAQ (reference sequence). V was clipped by 0 bases and J by 1 base, with 3 bases between them. The CDR3 runs 13 residues. CDR3 protein: CASSLAQNTEAFF. The CDR3 coding sequence is TGTGCCAGCAGCTTAGCCCAGAACACTGAAGCTTTCTTT.

This chain joins TRBV20-1 and TRBJ2-7, with D perhaps TRBD2 (5 bases). Germline-derived CDR1 and CDR2 are DFQATT and SNEGSKA (reference sequence). This CDR3 is 11 amino acids long. The ends were cut back, 6 bases at V and 7 bases at J, with 13 bases in the middle. In nucleotides, the CDR3 is TGCAGTGCAGCACTAGTCTGTGAGCAGTACTTC. Encoded protein: CSAALVCEQYF.

The CDR3 protein is CASSLAWFSSYNEQFF. The DNA for the CDR3 is TGTGCCAGCAGCTTAGCGTGGTTTAGCTCCTACAATGAGCAGTTCTTC. V is TRBV7-8 and J is TRBJ2-1; no reliable D call. V was cut by 0 bases and J by 0 bases, with 9 bases left in between. CDR1 and CDR2 from the germline V gene are SGHVS and FQNEAQ. The CDR3 has 16 residues.

The rearrangement uses TRBV9 and TRBJ2-1, with 12 positions matching TRBD2. The germline gives CDR1 SGDLS, CDR2 YYNGEE. V shed 0 bases, J shed 4 bases, and the junction held 5 bases outside the gene matches. The length of the CDR3 is 17 residues. This CDR3 is CASSVGPSGRGYNEQFF. For the CDR3, the DNA is TGTGCCAGCAGCGTAGGACCTAGCGGGAGGGGATACAATGAGCAGTTCTTC.

The chain carries TRBV5-4 and TRBJ2-3; D possibly corresponds to TRBD2 (5 bases). Germline V gene sequence: CDR1 SGHNT, CDR2 YYREEE (reference sequence). This CDR3 is built from 13 residues. Trimming removed 0 bases at V and 6 bases at J, with 8 bases between. The CDR3 sequence is CASSLGGADTQYF. The CDR3 nucleotides are TGTGCCAGCAGCTTGGGGGGAGCGGATACGCAGTATTTT. Combining the CDR3 with reference TRBV5-4 and TRBJ2-3 gives the whole variable domain ETGVTQSPTHLIKTRGQQVTLRCSSQSGHNTVSWYQQALGQGPQFIFQYYREEENGRGNFPPRFSGLQFPNYSSELNVNALELDDSALYLCASSLGGADTQYFGPGTRLTVL.

This clone was detected only a few times. Written as DNA, the CDR3 is TGTGCCAGCAGTCCAACTTCTAGCGGGACACAAGAGACCCAGTACTTC. It specifies CASSPTSSGTQETQYF. The chain combines TRBV4-2 with TRBJ2-5; 9 nucleotides match TRBD2. With V trimmed by 6 bases and J by 2 bases, 10 bases remained unmatched. The CDR3 length is 16 residues. In germline, CDR1 is LGHNA, CDR2 YNFKEQ.